The TCR beta chain under discussion was sequenced for a study of immune cell composition in non-small cell lung cancer. CDR3 length: 16 residues. V shed 3 bases, J shed 7 bases, and the junction held 9 bases outside the gene matches. The germline V gene encodes CDR1 SGHRS and CDR2 YFSETQ. The method was immunoSEQ multiplex PCR; TCRdb's version includes in-frame clones alone and lacks a portion of them. The sample lists about 5,000 clones; about 84% were seen once. V is TRBV5-1 and J is TRBJ2-2, with TRBD2 identical over 10 bases. Sequenced: lung tumor tissue. This sequence was found in a human donor with non-small cell lung cancer. In DNA form, the CDR3 reads TGCGCCAGCAGCTCCCTCGAGCGGGGGGGTCACGGGGAGCTGTTTTTT. Translation: CASSSLERGGHGELFF.